This T cell receptor (beta chain) was captured in a study of T cells after yellow fever vaccination. Study outcomes and limitations: It was a weaker secondary response, yet one that peaked faster, at day 5 versus 15. Researchers cautioned that FACS-sorted repertoires could harbor abundant clonotypes contaminating from the bulk population.

A remark on this clonotype: Its matching antigen is unknown.

The CDR3 has 13 residues. Germline assignment: CDR1 MGHRA and CDR2 YSYEKL. V lost 6 bases and J 6 bases, leaving 14 bases between the germline ends. From the 5' RACE reads, TCRdb called clonotypes with MiXCR, one entry per CDR3 protein. The repertoire holds about 510,000 distinct CDR3 sequences, with just over 20% as singletons. This TCR was sampled from a young man who received the YFV17D yellow fever vaccine. The V and J genes are TRBV4-1 and TRBJ2-5; the D is unclear. The sequencing here drew on PBMCs, taken around 3 weeks after the first yellow fever vaccination. CDR3 residues: CASSPLDPKTQYF. The CDR3 region has the DNA TGCGCCAGCAGTCCCTTGGACCCGAAGACCCAGTACTTC.